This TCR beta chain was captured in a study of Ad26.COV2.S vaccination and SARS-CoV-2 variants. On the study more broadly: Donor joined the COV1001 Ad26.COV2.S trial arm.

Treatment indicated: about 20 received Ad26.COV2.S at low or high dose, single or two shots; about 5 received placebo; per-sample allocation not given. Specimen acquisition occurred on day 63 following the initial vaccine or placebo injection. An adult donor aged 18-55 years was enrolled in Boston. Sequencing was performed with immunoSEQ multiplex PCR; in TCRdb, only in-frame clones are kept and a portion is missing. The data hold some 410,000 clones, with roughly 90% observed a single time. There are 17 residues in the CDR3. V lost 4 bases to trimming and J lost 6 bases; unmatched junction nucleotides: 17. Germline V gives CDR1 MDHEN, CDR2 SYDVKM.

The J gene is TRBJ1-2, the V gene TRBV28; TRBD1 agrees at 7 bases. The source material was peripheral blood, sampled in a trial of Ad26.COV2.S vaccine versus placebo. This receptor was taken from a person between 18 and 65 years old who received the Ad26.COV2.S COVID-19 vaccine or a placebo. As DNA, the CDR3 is TGTGCCAGCAGTTCATATGCCTCGGTAACAGGGGAAAATGGCTACACCTTC. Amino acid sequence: CASSSYASVTGENGYTF.